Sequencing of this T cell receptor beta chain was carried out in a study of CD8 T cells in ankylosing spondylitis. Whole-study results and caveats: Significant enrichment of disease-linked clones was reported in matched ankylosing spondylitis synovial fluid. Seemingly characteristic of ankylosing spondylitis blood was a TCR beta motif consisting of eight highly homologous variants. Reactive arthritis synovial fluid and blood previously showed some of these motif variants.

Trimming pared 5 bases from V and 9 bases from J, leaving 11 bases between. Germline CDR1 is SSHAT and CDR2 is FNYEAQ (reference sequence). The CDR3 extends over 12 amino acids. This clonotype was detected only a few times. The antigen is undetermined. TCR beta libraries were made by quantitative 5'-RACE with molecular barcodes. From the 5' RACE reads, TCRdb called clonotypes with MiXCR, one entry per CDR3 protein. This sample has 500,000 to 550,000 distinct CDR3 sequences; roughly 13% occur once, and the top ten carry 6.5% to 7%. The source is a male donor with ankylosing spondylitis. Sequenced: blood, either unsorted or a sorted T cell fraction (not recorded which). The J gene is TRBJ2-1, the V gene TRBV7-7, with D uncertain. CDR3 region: CASSDSYGEQFF. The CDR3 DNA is TGTGCCAGCAGCGACTCATATGGTGAGCAGTTCTTC.